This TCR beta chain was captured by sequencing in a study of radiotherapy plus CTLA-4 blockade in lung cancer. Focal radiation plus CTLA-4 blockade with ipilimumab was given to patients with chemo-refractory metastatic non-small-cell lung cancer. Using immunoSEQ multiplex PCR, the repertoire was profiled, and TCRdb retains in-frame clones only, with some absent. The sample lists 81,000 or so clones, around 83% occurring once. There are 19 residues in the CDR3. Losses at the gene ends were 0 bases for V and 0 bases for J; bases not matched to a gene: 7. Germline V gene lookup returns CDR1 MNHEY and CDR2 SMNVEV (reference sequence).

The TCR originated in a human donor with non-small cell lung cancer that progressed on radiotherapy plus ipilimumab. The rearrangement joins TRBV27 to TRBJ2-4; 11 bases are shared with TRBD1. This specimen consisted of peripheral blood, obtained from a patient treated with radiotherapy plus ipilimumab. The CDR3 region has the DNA TGTGCCAGCAGTTTATCAGGGACAGGGGGGGTCTTAGCCAAAAACATTCAGTACTTC. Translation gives CASSLSGTGGVLAKNIQYF.